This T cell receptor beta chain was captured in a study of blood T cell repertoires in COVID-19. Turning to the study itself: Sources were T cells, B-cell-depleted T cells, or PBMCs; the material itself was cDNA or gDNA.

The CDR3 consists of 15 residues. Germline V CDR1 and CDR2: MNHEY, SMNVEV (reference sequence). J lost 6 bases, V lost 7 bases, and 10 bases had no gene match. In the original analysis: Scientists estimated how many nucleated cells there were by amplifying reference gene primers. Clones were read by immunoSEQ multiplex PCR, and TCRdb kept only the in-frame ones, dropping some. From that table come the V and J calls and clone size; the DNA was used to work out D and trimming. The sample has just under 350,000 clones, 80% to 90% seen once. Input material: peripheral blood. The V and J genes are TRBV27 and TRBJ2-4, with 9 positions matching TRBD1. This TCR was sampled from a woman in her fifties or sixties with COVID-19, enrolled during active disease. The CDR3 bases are TGTGCCAGCACCGGGACAGGGTACCGAGGAAACATTCAGTACTTC. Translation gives CASTGTGYRGNIQYF.